This T cell receptor beta chain was recovered during a study of cytomegalovirus exposure and HLA in healthy donors. Whole-study results and caveats: HLA-A and HLA-B allele assignments for most subjects were reportedly predicted accurately using TCR beta sequences. With DRB1 most and HLA-C fewest, TCR association rates differed between HLA loci in a later analysis. A later analysis reportedly identified an Asian-associated ancestry cluster as carrying fewer N-insertions than the approximately 670-donor mean.

Germline V lookup: CDR1 SGHNT, CDR2 YYREEE (reference sequence). The V end was cut by 4 bases, the J end by 5 bases, with 9 bases between. This CDR3 comprises 12 residues. PCR involved 60 Vbeta and 13 Jbeta primers. Sequenced by immunoSEQ multiplex PCR; TCRdb stores in-frame clones only, minus some. The sample holds about 240,000 clones, roughly 85% seen once. A few counts support this clone. Antigen specificity is unknown. This sequence originates from a girl aged 2 to 10 in good health and CMV-seronegative. Sequencing was performed on PBMCs. The V gene is TRBV5-4, the J gene TRBJ1-1, with a possible D match to TRBD1 (5 bases). CDR3 in DNA: TGTGCCAGCAGCGTCCAGGGAACTGAAGCTTTCTTT. This translates into CASSVQGTEAFF.